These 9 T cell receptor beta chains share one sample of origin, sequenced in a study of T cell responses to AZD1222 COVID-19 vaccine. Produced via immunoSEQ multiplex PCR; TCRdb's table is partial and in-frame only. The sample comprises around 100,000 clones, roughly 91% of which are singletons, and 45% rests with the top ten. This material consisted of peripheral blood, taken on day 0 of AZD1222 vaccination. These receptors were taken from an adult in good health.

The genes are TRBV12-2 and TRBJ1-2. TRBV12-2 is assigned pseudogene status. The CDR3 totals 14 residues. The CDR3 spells CASRLAGLGISYTF. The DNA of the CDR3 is TGTGCAAGTCGCTTAGCCGGGCTAGGGATAAGCTACACCTTC.

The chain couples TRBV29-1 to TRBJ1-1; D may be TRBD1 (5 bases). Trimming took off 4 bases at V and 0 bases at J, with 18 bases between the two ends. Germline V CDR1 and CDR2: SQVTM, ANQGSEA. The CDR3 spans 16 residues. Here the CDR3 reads CSVAGVGGSMNTEAFF. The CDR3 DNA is TGCAGCGTTGCAGGTGTCGGGGGAAGTATGAACACTGAAGCTTTCTTT.

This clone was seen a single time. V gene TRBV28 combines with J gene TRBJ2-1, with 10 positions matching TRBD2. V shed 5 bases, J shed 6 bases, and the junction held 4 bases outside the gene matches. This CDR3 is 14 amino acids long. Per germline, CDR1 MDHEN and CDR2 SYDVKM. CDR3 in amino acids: CASSRPSGSNEQFF. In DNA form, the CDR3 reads TGTGCCAGCAGTAGGCCTAGCGGGAGCAATGAGCAGTTCTTC.

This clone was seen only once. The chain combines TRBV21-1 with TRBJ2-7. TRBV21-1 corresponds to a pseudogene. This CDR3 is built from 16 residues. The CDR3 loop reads CASSKALRGPRYEQYF. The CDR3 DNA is TGTGCCAGCAGCAAAGCGCTACGGGGGCCGCGGTACGAGCAGTACTTC.

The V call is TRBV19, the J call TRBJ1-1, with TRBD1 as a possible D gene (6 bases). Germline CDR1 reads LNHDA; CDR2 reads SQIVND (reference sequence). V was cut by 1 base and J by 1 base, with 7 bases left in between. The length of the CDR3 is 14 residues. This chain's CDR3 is CASSIGGANTEAFF. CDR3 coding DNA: TGTGCCAGTAGTATAGGGGGGGCGAACACTGAAGCTTTCTTT.

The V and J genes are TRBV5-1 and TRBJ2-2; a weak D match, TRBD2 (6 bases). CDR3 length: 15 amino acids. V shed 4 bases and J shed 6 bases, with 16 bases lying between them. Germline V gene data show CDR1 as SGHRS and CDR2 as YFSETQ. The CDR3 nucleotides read TGCGCCAGCAGCCCTCTCTTTGCGGGGCCCGGGGAGCTGTTTTTT. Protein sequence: CASSPLFAGPGELFF.

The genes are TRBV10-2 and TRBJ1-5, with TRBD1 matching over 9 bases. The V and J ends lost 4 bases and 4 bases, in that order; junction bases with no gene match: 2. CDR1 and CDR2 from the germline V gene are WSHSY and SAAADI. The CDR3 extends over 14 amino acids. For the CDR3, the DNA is TGCGCCAGCAGTGCGACAGGGGGAAATCAGCCCCAGCATTTT. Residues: CASSATGGNQPQHF.

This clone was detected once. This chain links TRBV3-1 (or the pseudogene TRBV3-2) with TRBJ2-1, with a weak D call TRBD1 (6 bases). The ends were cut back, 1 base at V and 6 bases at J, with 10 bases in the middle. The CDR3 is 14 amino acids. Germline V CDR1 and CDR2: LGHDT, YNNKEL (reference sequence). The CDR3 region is CASSQGRGFNEQFF. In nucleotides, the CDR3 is TGTGCCAGCAGCCAAGGCAGGGGTTTCAATGAGCAGTTCTTC.

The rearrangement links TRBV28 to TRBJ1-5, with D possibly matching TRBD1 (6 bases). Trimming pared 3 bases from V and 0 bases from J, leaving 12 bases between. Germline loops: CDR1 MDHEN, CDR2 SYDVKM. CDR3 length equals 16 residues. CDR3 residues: CASSFLGRGSNQPQHF. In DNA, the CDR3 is TGTGCCAGCAGTTTTTTAGGCAGGGGTAGCAATCAGCCCCAGCATTTT.